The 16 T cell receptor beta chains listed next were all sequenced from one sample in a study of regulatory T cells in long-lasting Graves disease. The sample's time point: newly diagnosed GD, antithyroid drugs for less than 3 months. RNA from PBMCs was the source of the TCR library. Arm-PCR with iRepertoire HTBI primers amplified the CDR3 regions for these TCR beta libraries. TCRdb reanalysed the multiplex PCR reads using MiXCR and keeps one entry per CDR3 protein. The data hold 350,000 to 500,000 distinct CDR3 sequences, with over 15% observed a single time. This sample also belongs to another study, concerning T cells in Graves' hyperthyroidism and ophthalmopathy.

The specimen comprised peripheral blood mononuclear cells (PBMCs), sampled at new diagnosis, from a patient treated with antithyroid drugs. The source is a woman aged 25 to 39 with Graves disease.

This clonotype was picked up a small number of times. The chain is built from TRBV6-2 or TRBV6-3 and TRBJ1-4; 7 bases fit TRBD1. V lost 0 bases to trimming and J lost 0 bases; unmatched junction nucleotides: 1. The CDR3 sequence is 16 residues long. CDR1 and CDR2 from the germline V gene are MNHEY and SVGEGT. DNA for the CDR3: TGTGCCAGCAGTTACTCCGACAGGGCAACTAATGAAAAACTGTTTTTT. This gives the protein CASSYSDRATNEKLFF.

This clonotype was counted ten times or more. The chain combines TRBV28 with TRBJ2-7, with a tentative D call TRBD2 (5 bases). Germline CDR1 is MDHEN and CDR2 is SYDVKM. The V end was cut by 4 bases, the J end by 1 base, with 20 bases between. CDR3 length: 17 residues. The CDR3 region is CASSSVVRRKYSYEQYF. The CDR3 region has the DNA TGTGCCAGCAGTTCGGTCGTCAGGAGGAAATATTCCTACGAGCAGTACTTC.

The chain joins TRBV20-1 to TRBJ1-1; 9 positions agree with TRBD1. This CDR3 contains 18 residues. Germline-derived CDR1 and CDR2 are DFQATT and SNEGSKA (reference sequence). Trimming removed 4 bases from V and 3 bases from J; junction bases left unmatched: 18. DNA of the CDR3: TGCAGTGCTATAAAAAGATACAGGGGGCGCATGATGGACACTGAAGCTTTCTTT. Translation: CSAIKRYRGRMMDTEAFF.

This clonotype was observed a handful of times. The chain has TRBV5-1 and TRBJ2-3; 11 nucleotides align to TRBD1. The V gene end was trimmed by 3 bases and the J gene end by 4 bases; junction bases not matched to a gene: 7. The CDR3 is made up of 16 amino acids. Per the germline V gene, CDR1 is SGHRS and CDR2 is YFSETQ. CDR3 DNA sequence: TGCGCCAGCAGCTGGACCGGGACAGGGGGGGCAGATACGCAGTATTTT. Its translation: CASSWTGTGGADTQYF.

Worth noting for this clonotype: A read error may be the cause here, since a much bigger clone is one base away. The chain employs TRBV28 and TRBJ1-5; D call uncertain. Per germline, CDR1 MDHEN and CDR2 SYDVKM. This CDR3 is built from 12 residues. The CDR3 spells CVSSPLGQPQHF. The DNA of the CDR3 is TGTGTCAGCAGTCCCTTGGGTCAGCCCCAGCATTTT.

The CDR3 region is CASSYRDRFHEQFF. The DNA for the CDR3 is TGTGCCAGCAGCTACCGGGACAGGTTCCATGAGCAGTTCTTC. J is TRBJ2-1 and V is TRBV7-2; TRBD1 matches at 8 bases. V dropped 4 bases and J dropped 8; count of bases not matched to a gene: 7. This CDR3 is built from 14 residues. Per germline, CDR1 SGHTA and CDR2 FQGNSA.

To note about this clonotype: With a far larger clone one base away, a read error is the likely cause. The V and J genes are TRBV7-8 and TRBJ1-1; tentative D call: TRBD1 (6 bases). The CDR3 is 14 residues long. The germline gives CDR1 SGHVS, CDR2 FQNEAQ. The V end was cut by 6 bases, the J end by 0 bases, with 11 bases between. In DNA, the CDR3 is TGTGCCAGCAGACCCGGGGACATGAACACTGAAGCTTTCTTT. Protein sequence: CASRPGDMNTEAFF.

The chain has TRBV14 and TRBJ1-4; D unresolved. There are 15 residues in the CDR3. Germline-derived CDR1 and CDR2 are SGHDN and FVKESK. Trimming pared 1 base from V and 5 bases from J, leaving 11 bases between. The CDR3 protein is CASSQVHSPNEKLFF. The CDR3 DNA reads TGTGCCAGCAGCCAAGTTCACAGCCCCAATGAAAAACTGTTTTTT.

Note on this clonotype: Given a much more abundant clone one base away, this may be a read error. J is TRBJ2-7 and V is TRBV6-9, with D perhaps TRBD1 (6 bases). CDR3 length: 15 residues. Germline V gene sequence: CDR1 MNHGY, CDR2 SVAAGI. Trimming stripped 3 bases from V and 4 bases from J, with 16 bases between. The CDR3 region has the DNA TGTGCCAGCAGTTACGGGGCAGGGGCTCGATACGAGCAGTACTTC. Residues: CASSYGAGARYEQYF.

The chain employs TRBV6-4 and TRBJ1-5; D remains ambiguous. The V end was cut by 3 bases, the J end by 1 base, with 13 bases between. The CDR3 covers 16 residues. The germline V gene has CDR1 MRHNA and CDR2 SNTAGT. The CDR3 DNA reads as TGTGCCAGCAGTGATCAAGGGCCCCTAAGCAATCAGCCCCAGCATTTT. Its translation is CASSDQGPLSNQPQHF.

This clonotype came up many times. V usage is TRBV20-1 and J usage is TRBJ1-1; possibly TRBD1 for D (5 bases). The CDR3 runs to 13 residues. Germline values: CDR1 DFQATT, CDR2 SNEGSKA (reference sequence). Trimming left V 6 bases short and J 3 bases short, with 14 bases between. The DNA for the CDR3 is TGCAGTGCAGAAGCCAGGGTGGACACTGAAGCTTTCTTT. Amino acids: CSAEARVDTEAFF.

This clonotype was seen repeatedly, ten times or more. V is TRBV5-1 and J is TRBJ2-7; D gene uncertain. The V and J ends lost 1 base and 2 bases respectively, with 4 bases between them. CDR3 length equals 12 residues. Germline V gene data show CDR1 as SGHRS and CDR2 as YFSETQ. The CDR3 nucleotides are TGCGCCAGCAGCTTGTACCCCTACGAGCAGTACTTC. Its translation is CASSLYPYEQYF.

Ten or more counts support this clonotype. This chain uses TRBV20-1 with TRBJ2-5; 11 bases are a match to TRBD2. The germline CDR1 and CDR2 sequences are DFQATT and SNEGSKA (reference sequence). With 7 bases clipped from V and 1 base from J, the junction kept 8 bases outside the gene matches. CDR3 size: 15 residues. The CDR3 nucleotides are TGCAGTGTCAGAAGGGGGACTAGCGGCCAAGAGACCCAGTACTTC. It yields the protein CSVRRGTSGQETQYF.

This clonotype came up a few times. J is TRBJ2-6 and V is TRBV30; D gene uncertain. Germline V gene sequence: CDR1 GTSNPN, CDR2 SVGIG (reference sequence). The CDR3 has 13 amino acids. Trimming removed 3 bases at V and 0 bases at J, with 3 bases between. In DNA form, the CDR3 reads TGTGCCTGGAGAATCTCTGGGGCCAACGTCCTGACTTTC. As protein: CAWRISGANVLTF. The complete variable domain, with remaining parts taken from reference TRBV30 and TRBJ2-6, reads SQTIHQWPATLVQPVGSPLSLECTVEGTSNPNLYWYRQAAGRGLQLLFYSVGIGQISSEVPQNLSASRPQDRQFILSSKKLLLSDSGFYLCAWRISGANVLTFGAGSRLTVL.

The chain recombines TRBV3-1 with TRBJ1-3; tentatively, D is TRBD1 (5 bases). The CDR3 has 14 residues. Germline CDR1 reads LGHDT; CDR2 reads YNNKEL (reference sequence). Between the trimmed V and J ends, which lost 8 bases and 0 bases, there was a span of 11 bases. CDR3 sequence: CASGARDSGNTIYF. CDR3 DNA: TGTGCCAGCGGTGCCAGGGACTCTGGAAACACCATATATTTT.

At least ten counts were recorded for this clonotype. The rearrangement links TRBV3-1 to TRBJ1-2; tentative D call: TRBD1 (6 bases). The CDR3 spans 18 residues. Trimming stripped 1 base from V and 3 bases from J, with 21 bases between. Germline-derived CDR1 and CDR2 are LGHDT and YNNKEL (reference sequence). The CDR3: CASSQGRDIFKTDYGYTF. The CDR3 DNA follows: TGTGCCAGCAGCCAAGGTAGGGACATCTTTAAAACGGACTATGGCTACACCTTC.